The rows below give T cell receptor beta chains drawn from one sample of a study of post-analysis software for immune sequencing data. TCRdb reanalysed the PCR reads using MiXCR and keeps one entry per CDR3 protein. The sample shows some 800,000 distinct CDR3 sequences, 35% to 55% of them seen only once. The sample consisted of blood. The receptors were sampled from a girl under 18 with multiple sclerosis. The CDR3 runs from the conserved cysteine through the conserved F or W. Fields, in order: clone size, V gene, J gene, D gene, CDR3 protein, CDR3 DNA. A D gene is named only where the DNA matches it firmly. Expanded clones are given a class, and other clones once, few, many or no size at all.

clone_size: few
v_call: TRBV12-3/TRBV12-4
j_call: TRBJ2-6
d_call: NA
cdr3_aa: CASSSPRISGANVLTF
cdr3_nt: TGTGCCAGCAGTTCCCCCCGTATATCTGGGGCCAACGTCCTGACTTTC

clone_size: NA
v_call: TRBV7-2
j_call: TRBJ2-7
d_call: TRBD2
cdr3_aa: CASSTSGPSPYEQYF
cdr3_nt: TGTGCCAGCAGTACTAGCGGGCCATCTCCCTACGAGCAGTACTTC

clone_size: NA
v_call: TRBV7-2
j_call: TRBJ2-5
d_call: NA
cdr3_aa: CASSLFLGVQETQYF
cdr3_nt: TGTGCCAGCAGCTTATTCCTCGGGGTCCAAGAGACCCAGTACTTC

clone_size: NA
v_call: TRBV28
j_call: TRBJ2-7
d_call: NA
cdr3_aa: CASSFSGTPEQYF
cdr3_nt: TGTGCCAGCAGTTTCTCTGGGACTCCCGAGCAGTACTTC

clone_size: NA
v_call: TRBV28
j_call: TRBJ2-5
d_call: NA
cdr3_aa: CASSPHRGHTQETQYF
cdr3_nt: TGTGCCAGCAGTCCTCACCGGGGACATACTCAAGAGACCCAGTACTTC

clone_size: few
v_call: TRBV25-1
j_call: TRBJ2-1
d_call: NA
cdr3_aa: CASSEGISASNEQFF
cdr3_nt: TGTGCCAGCAGTGAAGGGATATCTGCGTCCAATGAGCAGTTCTTC

clone_size: few
v_call: TRBV3-1
j_call: TRBJ2-7
d_call: TRBD1
cdr3_aa: CASSQGRTGPYEQYF
cdr3_nt: TGTGCCAGCAGCCAAGGGCGGACAGGGCCTTACGAGCAGTACTTC

clone_size: few
v_call: TRBV5-6
j_call: TRBJ2-7
d_call: TRBD2
cdr3_aa: CASRSSGRPGSYEQYF
cdr3_nt: TGTGCCAGCAGGTCTAGCGGGAGGCCGGGCTCCTACGAGCAGTACTTC

clone_size: NA
v_call: TRBV27
j_call: TRBJ1-1
d_call: NA
cdr3_aa: CASSLSTGTTEAFF
cdr3_nt: TGTGCCAGCAGTTTATCGACGGGCACCACTGAAGCTTTCTTT

clone_size: NA
v_call: TRBV7-2
j_call: TRBJ2-7
d_call: NA
cdr3_aa: CASSFLRGNEQYF
cdr3_nt: TGTGCCAGCAGCTTCCTCCGGGGGAACGAGCAGTACTTC

clone_size: NA
v_call: TRBV9
j_call: TRBJ2-1
d_call: TRBD1
cdr3_aa: CASSVEAGGASYNEQFF
cdr3_nt: TGTGCCAGCAGCGTAGAGGCAGGGGGCGCCTCCTACAATGAGCAGTTCTTC

clone_size: NA
v_call: TRBV29-1
j_call: TRBJ2-1
d_call: TRBD2
cdr3_aa: CSVSSGRASEQFF
cdr3_nt: TGCAGCGTGTCTAGCGGGAGGGCCTCTGAGCAGTTCTTC

clone_size: NA
v_call: TRBV18
j_call: TRBJ2-1
d_call: TRBD2
cdr3_aa: CASSQREGRGNEQFF
cdr3_nt: TGTGCCAGCTCCCAGCGGGAGGGCCGGGGCAATGAGCAGTTCTTC

clone_size: few
v_call: TRBV5-1
j_call: TRBJ2-5
d_call: NA
cdr3_aa: CASSLELAKTQYF
cdr3_nt: TGCGCCAGCAGCTTGGAGTTAGCCAAGACCCAGTACTTC

clone_size: few
v_call: TRBV7-8
j_call: TRBJ2-1
d_call: NA
cdr3_aa: CASSKMSDEQFF
cdr3_nt: TGTGCCAGCAGCAAAATGAGCGATGAGCAGTTCTTC

clone_size: NA
v_call: TRBV9
j_call: TRBJ2-3
d_call: NA
cdr3_aa: CASSPPTLRNTDTQYF
cdr3_nt: TGTGCCAGCAGCCCCCCCACACTCAGAAACACAGATACGCAGTATTTT

clone_size: NA
v_call: TRBV7-7
j_call: TRBJ2-2
d_call: NA
cdr3_aa: CASSSPVTGELFF
cdr3_nt: TGTGCTAGCAGCTCTCCGGTAACCGGGGAGCTGTTTTTT

clone_size: NA
v_call: TRBV4-3
j_call: TRBJ2-1
d_call: NA
cdr3_aa: CASSQDKRGYNEQFF
cdr3_nt: TGCGCCAGCAGCCAAGATAAGAGAGGCTACAATGAGCAGTTCTTC

clone_size: NA
v_call: TRBV20-1
j_call: TRBJ2-1
d_call: TRBD1
cdr3_aa: CSARDREQGASYNEQFF
cdr3_nt: TGCAGTGCTAGAGATCGGGAACAGGGGGCCTCCTACAATGAGCAGTTCTTC

clone_size: few
v_call: TRBV29-1
j_call: TRBJ1-2
d_call: NA
cdr3_aa: CSVEGIRGPGAYGYTF
cdr3_nt: TGCAGCGTTGAAGGAATCCGGGGGCCAGGAGCCTATGGCTACACCTTC

clone_size: NA
v_call: TRBV20-1
j_call: TRBJ2-4
d_call: NA
cdr3_aa: CSATVDIQYF
cdr3_nt: TGCAGTGCTACTGTGGACATTCAGTACTTC

clone_size: NA
v_call: TRBV29-1
j_call: TRBJ2-7
d_call: NA
cdr3_aa: CSVSPTGAYEQYF
cdr3_nt: TGCAGCGTCTCCCCGACAGGAGCCTACGAGCAGTACTTC

clone_size: NA
v_call: TRBV29-1
j_call: TRBJ2-7
d_call: NA
cdr3_aa: CSVVQLDSYEQYF
cdr3_nt: TGCAGCGTTGTTCAGCTAGACAGCTACGAGCAGTACTTC

clone_size: few
v_call: TRBV15
j_call: TRBJ1-2
d_call: NA
cdr3_aa: CATSRAGGTGNYGYTF
cdr3_nt: TGTGCCACCAGCAGAGCTGGGGGGACTGGTAACTATGGCTACACCTTC

clone_size: NA
v_call: TRBV24-1
j_call: TRBJ2-3
d_call: NA
cdr3_aa: CATSDLRRQYF
cdr3_nt: TGTGCCACCAGTGATTTGCGGAGGCAGTATTTT

clone_size: few
v_call: TRBV27
j_call: TRBJ1-1
d_call: NA
cdr3_aa: CATWRGRNTEAFF
cdr3_nt: TGTGCCACCTGGAGGGGAAGGAACACTGAAGCTTTCTTT

clone_size: NA
v_call: TRBV7-2
j_call: TRBJ2-1
d_call: NA
cdr3_aa: CASSLVRQERYYNEQFF
cdr3_nt: TGTGCCAGCAGCTTAGTGAGACAGGAACGATACTACAATGAGCAGTTCTTC

clone_size: NA
v_call: TRBV9
j_call: TRBJ1-2
d_call: NA
cdr3_aa: CAGSLSGGANYGYTF
cdr3_nt: TGTGCCGGCAGCCTGAGTGGGGGCGCCAACTATGGCTACACCTTC

clone_size: NA
v_call: TRBV5-5
j_call: TRBJ2-5
d_call: NA
cdr3_aa: CASSQQGRGETQYF
cdr3_nt: TGTGCCAGCAGCCAACAGGGAAGGGGAGAGACCCAGTACTTC

clone_size: NA
v_call: TRBV24-1
j_call: TRBJ2-3
d_call: NA
cdr3_aa: CAPSDSYPLTDTQYF
cdr3_nt: TGTGCCCCCAGTGATTCCTACCCTCTCACAGATACGCAGTATTTT

clone_size: NA
v_call: TRBV4-1
j_call: TRBJ2-7
d_call: TRBD2
cdr3_aa: CASSQDRAGGQVSYEQYF
cdr3_nt: TGCGCCAGCAGCCAAGATCGAGCGGGAGGGCAGGTGTCCTACGAGCAGTACTTC

clone_size: NA
v_call: TRBV4-2
j_call: TRBJ2-7
d_call: TRBD2
cdr3_aa: CASSQAGLAADALEQYF
cdr3_nt: TGTGCCAGCAGCCAAGCGGGACTAGCGGCCGACGCCCTCGAGCAGTACTTC

clone_size: NA
v_call: TRBV28
j_call: TRBJ2-7
d_call: NA
cdr3_aa: CASSPGAGSRYEQYF
cdr3_nt: TGTGCCAGCAGTCCCGGGGCAGGGTCCCGCTACGAGCAGTACTTC

clone_size: NA
v_call: TRBV20-1
j_call: TRBJ2-5
d_call: NA
cdr3_aa: CSARDSGQPGKTQYF
cdr3_nt: TGCAGTGCTAGAGATTCGGGGCAACCAGGGAAGACCCAGTACTTC

clone_size: NA
v_call: TRBV6-5
j_call: TRBJ1-4
d_call: TRBD1
cdr3_aa: CASSYGGQGNEKLFF
cdr3_nt: TGTGCCAGCAGTTACGGGGGACAGGGTAATGAAAAACTGTTTTTT

clone_size: NA
v_call: TRBV2
j_call: TRBJ1-2
d_call: NA
cdr3_aa: CASSRIKNYGYTF
cdr3_nt: TGTGCCAGCAGTCGGATAAAAAACTATGGCTACACCTTC

clone_size: few
v_call: TRBV20-1
j_call: TRBJ2-1
d_call: NA
cdr3_aa: CSARGQLLGNEQFF
cdr3_nt: TGCAGTGCTAGAGGTCAATTATTGGGGAATGAGCAGTTCTTC

clone_size: few
v_call: TRBV7-2
j_call: TRBJ2-7
d_call: NA
cdr3_aa: CASSFGGSYNEQYF
cdr3_nt: TGTGCCAGCAGCTTTGGGGGCTCCTACAATGAGCAGTACTTC

clone_size: NA
v_call: TRBV11-2
j_call: TRBJ2-7
d_call: TRBD2
cdr3_aa: CASTTREGLSSYNEQYF
cdr3_nt: TGTGCCAGCACCACCCGGGAGGGGTTGAGCTCCTACAATGAGCAGTACTTC

clone_size: few
v_call: TRBV29-1
j_call: TRBJ2-7
d_call: TRBD2
cdr3_aa: CSVEEDRAGGYEQYF
cdr3_nt: TGCAGCGTTGAAGAGGATCGGGCGGGAGGCTACGAGCAGTACTTC

clone_size: NA
v_call: TRBV20-1
j_call: TRBJ2-5
d_call: NA
cdr3_aa: CSARVTSQETQYF
cdr3_nt: TGCAGTGCTAGAGTGACTAGCCAAGAGACCCAGTACTTC